Listed below are T cell receptor beta chains from one sample, sequenced in a study of OX40 agonist ivuxolimab in advanced cancers. Sequencing was performed with immunoSEQ multiplex PCR; in TCRdb, only in-frame clones are kept and a portion is missing. The table includes almost 50,000 clones, 80% to 85% detected once. The material was CD4+ or CD8+ T cells sorted from blood, obtained in a trial of the OX40 agonist ivuxolimab. These receptors were collected from an adult with an advanced solid tumor such as melanoma, head and neck, liver or kidney cancer. Both conserved end residues are part of each CDR3. The order of the fields is V gene, clone size, J gene, CDR3 protein. Expanded clones get a size class; other rows say once, few or many, or leave the size out.

V: TRBV6-6
size: .
J: TRBJ2-5
CDR3: CASSPFSGARETQYF

V: TRBV7-8
size: .
J: TRBJ2-1
CDR3: CASSLEGNEQFF

V: TRBV5-4
size: once
J: TRBJ2-7
CDR3: CASSLRQGGAYEQYF

V: TRBV5-5
size: .
J: TRBJ2-1
CDR3: CASSLVWSLYNEQFF

V: TRBV4-1
size: .
J: TRBJ2-7
CDR3: CASSPGPSGREQYF

V: TRBV18
size: few
J: TRBJ1-5
CDR3: CASSPEPVEPQHF

V: TRBV28
size: .
J: TRBJ2-3
CDR3: CASRRTSGRVYTQYF

V: TRBV27
size: .
J: TRBJ1-1
CDR3: CASSLLGGATEAFF

V: TRBV19
size: .
J: TRBJ1-1
CDR3: CASSEWNTEAFF

V: TRBV28
size: .
J: TRBJ2-2
CDR3: CASSFFKNTGELFF

V: TRBV5-6
size: .
J: TRBJ2-7
CDR3: CASSLDRSSYEQYF

V: TRBV27
size: .
J: TRBJ2-1
CDR3: CASSLGTGGWRYEQFF

V: TRBV13
size: .
J: TRBJ1-6
CDR3: CASSLGLAHSSPLHF

V: TRBV11-2
size: .
J: TRBJ2-3
CDR3: CASSLSGSSTDTQYF

V: TRBV28
size: .
J: TRBJ1-1
CDR3: CASSLRGNTEAFF

V: TRBV4-1
size: .
J: TRBJ2-2
CDR3: CASSQIGSGELFF

V: TRBV27
size: .
J: TRBJ2-7
CDR3: CASSLSFQREGEQYF

V: TRBV28
size: .
J: TRBJ2-1
CDR3: CASSRQGAQARYNEQFF

V: TRBV27
size: .
J: TRBJ1-6
CDR3: CASSSSGAGSPLHF

V: TRBV7-9
size: .
J: TRBJ2-1
CDR3: CASSLLERTNEQFF

V: TRBV7-9
size: once
J: TRBJ2-7
CDR3: CASSPRDSGYEQYF

V: TRBV27
size: .
J: TRBJ1-6
CDR3: CASSSKKGQRISPLHF

V: TRBV5-5
size: .
J: TRBJ2-1
CDR3: CASSLGGLREQFF

V: TRBV11-2
size: .
J: TRBJ1-5
CDR3: CASSIDRDYQPQHF

V: TRBV4-1
size: .
J: TRBJ2-1
CDR3: CASSQVSGTLAYNEQFF

V: TRBV30
size: .
J: TRBJ1-2
CDR3: CAWSVADDGYTF

V: TRBV28
size: .
J: TRBJ2-7
CDR3: CASSLSVAEQYF

V: TRBV11-2
size: .
J: TRBJ2-2
CDR3: CASSLDVFKPRPGELFF

V: TRBV5-4
size: .
J: TRBJ1-2
CDR3: CASSSDRDRGLGNYGYTF

V: TRBV6-1
size: .
J: TRBJ2-7
CDR3: CASKTGAYEQYF

V: TRBV6-1
size: .
J: TRBJ2-1
CDR3: CASSGWTGGGNEQFF

V: TRBV2
size: medium-sized
J: TRBJ2-1
CDR3: CASSGLAGVDEQFF

V: TRBV6-5
size: .
J: TRBJ1-2
CDR3: CASSYSILFIGDGYTF